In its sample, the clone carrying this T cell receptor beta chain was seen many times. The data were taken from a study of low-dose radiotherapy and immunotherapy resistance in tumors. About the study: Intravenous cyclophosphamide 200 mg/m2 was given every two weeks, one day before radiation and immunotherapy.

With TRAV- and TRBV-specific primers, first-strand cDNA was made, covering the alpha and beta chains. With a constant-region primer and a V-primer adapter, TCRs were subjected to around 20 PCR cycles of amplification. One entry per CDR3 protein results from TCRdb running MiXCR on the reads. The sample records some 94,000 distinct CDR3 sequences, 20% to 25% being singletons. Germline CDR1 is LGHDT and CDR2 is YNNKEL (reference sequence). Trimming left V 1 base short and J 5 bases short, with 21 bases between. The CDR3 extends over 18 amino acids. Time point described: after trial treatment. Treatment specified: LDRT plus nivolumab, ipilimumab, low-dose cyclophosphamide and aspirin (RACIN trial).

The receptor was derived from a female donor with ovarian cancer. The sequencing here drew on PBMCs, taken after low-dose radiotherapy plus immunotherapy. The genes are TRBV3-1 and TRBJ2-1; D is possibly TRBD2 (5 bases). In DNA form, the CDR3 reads TGTGCCAGCAGCCAAGGTGGGTCTCAGTCGCGGGTCCACAATGAGCAGTTCTTC. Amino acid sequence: CASSQGGSQSRVHNEQFF.